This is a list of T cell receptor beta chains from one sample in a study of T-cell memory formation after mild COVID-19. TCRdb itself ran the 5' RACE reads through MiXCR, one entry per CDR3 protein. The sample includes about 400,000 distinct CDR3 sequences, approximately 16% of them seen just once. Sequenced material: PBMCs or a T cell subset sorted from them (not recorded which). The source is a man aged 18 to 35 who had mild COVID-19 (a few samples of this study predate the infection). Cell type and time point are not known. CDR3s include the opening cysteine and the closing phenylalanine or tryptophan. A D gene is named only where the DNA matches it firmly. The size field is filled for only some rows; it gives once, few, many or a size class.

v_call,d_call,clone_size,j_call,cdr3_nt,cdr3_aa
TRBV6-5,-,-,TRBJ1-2,TGTGCCAGCAGCAAGGGTACTCCGGGTCTGAACTATGGCTACACCTTC,CASSKGTPGLNYGYTF
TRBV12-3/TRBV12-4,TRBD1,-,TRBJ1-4,TGTGCCAGCAGGAACGGACAGGGTAGAGGATATGAAAAACTGTTTTTT,CASRNGQGRGYEKLFF
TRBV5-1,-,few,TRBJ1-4,TGCGCCAGCAGCTCGACACAGGCAACTAATGAAAAACTGTTTTTT,CASSSTQATNEKLFF
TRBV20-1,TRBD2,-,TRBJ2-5,TGCAGTGCAGCTAGCGGGGGCCAAGAGACCCAGTACTTC,CSAASGGQETQYF
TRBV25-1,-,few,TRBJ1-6,TGTGCCAGCAGTCTTCCCTATAATTCACCCCTCCACTTT,CASSLPYNSPLHF
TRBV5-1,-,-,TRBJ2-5,TGCGCCAGCAGCTTGGGGGTGTTGGGGCAAGAGACCCAGTACTTC,CASSLGVLGQETQYF
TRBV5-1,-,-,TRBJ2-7,TGCGCCAGCAGCTTGCGGGCAGGACCCTACGAGCAGTACTTC,CASSLRAGPYEQYF
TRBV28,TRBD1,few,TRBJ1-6,TGTGCCAGCAGCATCTGGACAGGGGCTTCACCCCTCCACTTT,CASSIWTGASPLHF
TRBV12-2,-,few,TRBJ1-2,TGTGCAAGTCGCTTAGCGTTACCGACAGGGTGGGGCTATGGCTACACCTTC,CASRLALPTGWGYGYTF
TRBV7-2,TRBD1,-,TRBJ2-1,TGTGCCAGCAGCTCGGACAGGGCCCAATACAATGAGCAGTTCTTC,CASSSDRAQYNEQFF
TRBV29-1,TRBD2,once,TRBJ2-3,TGCAGCGTTGAGGGGACTAGCGGCCTGGGGGCAGATACGCAGTATTTT,CSVEGTSGLGADTQYF
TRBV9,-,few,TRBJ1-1,TGTGCCAGCAGCGAAACCCCCGCAAGTTGGAAAGCTTTCTTT,CASSETPASWKAFF
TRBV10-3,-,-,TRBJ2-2,TGTGCCATCAGTGGGAACTCAGGGTCGAACACCGGGGAGCTGTTTTTT,CAISGNSGSNTGELFF
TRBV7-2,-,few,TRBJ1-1,TGTGCCAGCAGCTTAGGGATGAGGACTGAAGCTTTCTTT,CASSLGMRTEAFF
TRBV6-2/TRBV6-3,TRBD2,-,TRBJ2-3,TGTGCCAGCAGGGTTAGCGGGGGTGGTACGCAGTATTTT,CASRVSGGGTQYF
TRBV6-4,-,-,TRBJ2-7,TGTGCCAGCAGTGATGGCGTCTCCTACGAGCAGTACTTC,CASSDGVSYEQYF
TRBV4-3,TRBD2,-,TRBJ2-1,TGCGCCAGCAGCCAAGAGGGACTAGCGGGGGGGCCAAATGAGCAGTTCTTC,CASSQEGLAGGPNEQFF
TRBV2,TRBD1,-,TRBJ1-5,TGTGCCAGCAGACCTAGTCAGGGGGCCGGGCAGCCCCAGCATTTT,CASRPSQGAGQPQHF
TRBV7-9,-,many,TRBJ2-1,TGTGCCAGCAGCTTAGGTGCATTCACCGATGAGCAGTTCTTC,CASSLGAFTDEQFF
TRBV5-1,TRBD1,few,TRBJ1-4,TGCGCCACCGCGGTAACAGGGGGCGCGTCTGAAAAACTGTTTTTT,CATAVTGGASEKLFF
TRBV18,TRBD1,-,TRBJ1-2,TGTGCCAGCTCACCACCGGTGGTCCAGGGGGCTGGCTACACCTTC,CASSPPVVQGAGYTF
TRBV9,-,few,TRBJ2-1,TGTGCCAGCAGCGTCACGGGACCGTACAATGAGCAGTTCTTC,CASSVTGPYNEQFF
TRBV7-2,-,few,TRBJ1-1,TGTGCCAGCGCCTCCGGTCCCGGAGGAACTGAAGCTTTCTTT,CASASGPGGTEAFF
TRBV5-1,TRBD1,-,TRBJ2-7,TGCGCCAGCAGCCCAGGGACAGGGGACTACGAGCAGTACTTC,CASSPGTGDYEQYF
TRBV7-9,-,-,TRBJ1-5,TGTGCCAGCAGCTTAGGTTACGGGGAATATCAGCCCCAGCATTTT,CASSLGYGEYQPQHF
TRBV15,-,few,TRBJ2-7,TGTGCCACCAGCAGAGGGTACGCGGGAACCTACGAGCAGTACTTC,CATSRGYAGTYEQYF
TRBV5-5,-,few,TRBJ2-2,TGTGCCAGCAGCTTGGATGCGGGATACACCGGGGAGCTGTTTTTT,CASSLDAGYTGELFF
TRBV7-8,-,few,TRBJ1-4,TGTGCCAGCAGCTCGACAGCTGCTAATGAAAAACTGTTTTTT,CASSSTAANEKLFF
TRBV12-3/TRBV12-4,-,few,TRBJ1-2,TGTGCCAGCAGTTTCGGGGGCCAATATGGCTACACCTTC,CASSFGGQYGYTF
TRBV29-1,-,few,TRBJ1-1,TGCAGCGTTGAAGGGCAGGGCAACACTGAAGCTTTCTTT,CSVEGQGNTEAFF
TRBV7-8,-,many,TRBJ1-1,TGTGCCAGCAGCTTAATGGCAAACCAGGGAAGGTCTGGAACTGAAGCTTTCTTT,CASSLMANQGRSGTEAFF
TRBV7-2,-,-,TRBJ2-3,TGTGCCAGCAGCCGAGAGCTCACAGATACGCAGTATTTT,CASSRELTDTQYF
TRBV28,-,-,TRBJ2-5,TGTGCCAGCACAAGCCCGGGGGAGACCCAGTACTTC,CASTSPGETQYF
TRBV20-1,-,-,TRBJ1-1,TGCAGTGCTAGACAGGGAGGGGGCACTGAAGCTTTCTTT,CSARQGGGTEAFF
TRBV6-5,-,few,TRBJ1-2,TGTGCCAGCAGTTACGCAGGCGACGCATACGATGGCTACACCTTC,CASSYAGDAYDGYTF
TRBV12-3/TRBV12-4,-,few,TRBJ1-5,TGTGCCAGCAGTTTAGGAGGGGAAAATAGCAATCAGCCCCAGCATTTT,CASSLGGENSNQPQHF
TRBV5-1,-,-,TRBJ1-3,TGCGCCAGCAGCGAAATCTCAGGAAACACCATATATTTT,CASSEISGNTIYF
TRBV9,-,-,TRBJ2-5,TGTGCCAGCAGCGTAGCGGTTGGCCAAGAGACCCAGTACTTC,CASSVAVGQETQYF
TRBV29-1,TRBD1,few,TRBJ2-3,TGCAGCGTTAGACAGGGCTATTTT,CSVRQGYF
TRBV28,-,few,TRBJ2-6,TGTGCCAGCAGTTTCGCCGTCGCCTCTGGGGCCAACGTCCTGACTTTC,CASSFAVASGANVLTF